This entry describes one TCR beta chain. Its antigen has not been determined. Per-nucleotide qualities are absent, and no much larger clonotype sits a single base away. The data stem from a study of blood T cell repertoires in COVID-19 (dated by TCRdb to 2020 to 2022). At the level of the whole study: The collaborator samples originated in the United States, Italy and Spain and spanned the acute and convalescent phases of COVID-19. The material from the prospective study consisted of cDNA or gDNA derived from T cells, B-cell-depleted T cells, or PBMCs. Subjects who had been exposed to COVID-19, were actively infected with it, or had recovered from it provided the deeply sampled blood TCRbeta repertoires that made up the dataset. The repertoires were released in a freely available public database intended as a resource for research on the immune response to SARS-CoV-2. The samples were drawn from two sources: the first 160 participants of the ongoing ImmuneRACE study, and over 950 subjects contributed by 6 global collaborators. The sample metadata nearly always contained a de-identified subject ID, COVID-19 status, age in years and sex. HLA class I and class II types, where available, came from metadata supplied by the sample provider rather than from assay-based typing.

The investigation overall reported the following: The quantity of clinical and demographic metadata differed by source and by participant and was supplied without curation.

The collaborating institutions used their own protocols to collect whole blood in K2EDTA tubes. For TCRbeta analysis, collaborators shipped samples as frozen whole blood, isolated PBMCs, or DNA extracted from either of those sample types. Looking up the germline V gene yields CDR1 SGHVS and CDR2 FNYEAQ. The CDR3, from cysteine to phenylalanine, totals 15 residues. Only the CDR3 DNA stays, 45 bases, in frame from base 1. Cut back by 5 bases and 0 bases, the V and J ends lie 13 bases apart. TCRbeta CDR3 regions were amplified from genomic DNA by means of the immunoSEQ Assay, a bias-controlled multiplex PCR. Processing in the source paper ran as follows. The number of nucleated cells in each sample was estimated from the amplification of reference gene primers within the assay. Sequence reads were collapsed and filtered to measure the absolute abundance of every unique TCRbeta CDR3 rearrangement. For each sample, productive Simpson clonality was calculated as the square root of Simpson's diversity index across productive rearrangements. The source is immuneACCESS, and TCRdb retained only in-frame sequences with V and J called. Part of the clones is not carried over; for the studies checked, unresolved V genes explain less than half of this, and the remainder is unexplained. That table furnishes V, J and clone size, whereas the DNA furnished D and trimming. The sample includes hundreds of thousands of clones, with 81% observed a single time. The ten largest make up about 8% of the sample.

The receptor comes from a woman aged 80 or over with acute or convalescent COVID-19. The rearrangement joined TRBV7-6 to TRBJ1-2; the D gene assignment is ambiguous. The sample taken for sequencing was peripheral blood. The nucleotide sequence is given as TGTGCCAGCAGCCCAGGAAGCCTTCCTAACTATGGCTACACCTTC. The encoded protein is CASSPGSLPNYGYTF. This CDR3, with the reference TRBV7-6 and TRBJ1-2 proteins standing in past its ends, gives the full variable domain GAGVSQSPRYKVTKRGQDVALRCDPISGHVSLYWYRQALGQGPEFLTYFNYEAQQDKSGLPNDRFSAERPEGSISTLTIQRTEQRDSAMYRCASSPGSLPNYGYTFGSGTRLTVV.